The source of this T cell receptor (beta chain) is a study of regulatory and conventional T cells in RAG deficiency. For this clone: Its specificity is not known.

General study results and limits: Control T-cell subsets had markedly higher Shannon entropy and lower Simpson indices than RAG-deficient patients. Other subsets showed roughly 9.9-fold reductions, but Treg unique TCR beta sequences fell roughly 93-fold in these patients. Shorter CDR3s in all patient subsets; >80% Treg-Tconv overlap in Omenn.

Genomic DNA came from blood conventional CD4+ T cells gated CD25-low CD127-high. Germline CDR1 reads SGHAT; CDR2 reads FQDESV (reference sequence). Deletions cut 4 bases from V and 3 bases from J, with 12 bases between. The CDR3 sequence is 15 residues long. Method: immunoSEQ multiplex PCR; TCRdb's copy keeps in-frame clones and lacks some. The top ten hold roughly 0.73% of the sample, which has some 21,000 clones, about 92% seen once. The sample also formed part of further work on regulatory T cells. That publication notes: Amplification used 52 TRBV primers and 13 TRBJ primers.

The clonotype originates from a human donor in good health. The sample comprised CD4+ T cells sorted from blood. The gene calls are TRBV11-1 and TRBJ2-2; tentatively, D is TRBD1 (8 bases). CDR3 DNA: TGTGCCAGCAGCTACAGGGGGAGGGACACCGGGGAGCTGTTTTTT. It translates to CASSYRGRDTGELFF.